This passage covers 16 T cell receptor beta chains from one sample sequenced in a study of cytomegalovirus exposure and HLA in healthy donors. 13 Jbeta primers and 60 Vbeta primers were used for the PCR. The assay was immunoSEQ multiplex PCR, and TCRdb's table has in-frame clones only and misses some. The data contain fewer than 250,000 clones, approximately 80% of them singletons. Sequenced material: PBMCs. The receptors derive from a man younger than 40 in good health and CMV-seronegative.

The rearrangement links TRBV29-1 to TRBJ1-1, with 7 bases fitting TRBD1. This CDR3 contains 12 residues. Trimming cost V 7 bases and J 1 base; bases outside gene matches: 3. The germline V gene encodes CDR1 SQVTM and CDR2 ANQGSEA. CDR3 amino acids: CSGGQRNTEAFF. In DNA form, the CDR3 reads TGCAGCGGGGGACAGAGGAACACTGAAGCTTTCTTT.

CDR3 in amino acids: CASSLAVSYEQYF. The CDR3 DNA reads as TGCGCCAGCAGCTTGGCTGTATCCTACGAGCAGTACTTC. The J gene is TRBJ2-7, the V gene TRBV5-1; D unclear. The CDR3 sequence is 13 residues long. Germline V gene data show CDR1 as SGHRS and CDR2 as YFSETQ. The germline V and J ends were trimmed by 0 bases and 1 base, with 5 bases remaining between them. Based on the CDR3 plus reference TRBV5-1 and TRBJ2-7, the full variable domain is KAGVTQTPRYLIKTRGQQVTLSCSPISGHRSVSWYQQTPGQGLQFLFEYFSETQRNKGNFPGRFSGRQFSNSRSEMNVSTLELGDSALYLCASSLAVSYEQYFGPGTRLTVT.

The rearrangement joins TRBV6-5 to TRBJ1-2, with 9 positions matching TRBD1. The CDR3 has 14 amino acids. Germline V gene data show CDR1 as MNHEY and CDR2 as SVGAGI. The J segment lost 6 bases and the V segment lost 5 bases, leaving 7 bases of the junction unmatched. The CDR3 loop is CASSPPGQGNGYTF. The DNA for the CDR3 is TGTGCCAGCAGTCCTCCGGGACAGGGAAATGGCTACACCTTC.

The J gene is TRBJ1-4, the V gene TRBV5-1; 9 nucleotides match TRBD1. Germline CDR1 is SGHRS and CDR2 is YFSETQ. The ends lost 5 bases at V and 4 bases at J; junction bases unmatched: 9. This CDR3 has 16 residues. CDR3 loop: CASRLTWTGDNEKLFF. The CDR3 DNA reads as TGCGCCAGCAGACTGACCTGGACAGGGGATAATGAAAAACTGTTTTTT.

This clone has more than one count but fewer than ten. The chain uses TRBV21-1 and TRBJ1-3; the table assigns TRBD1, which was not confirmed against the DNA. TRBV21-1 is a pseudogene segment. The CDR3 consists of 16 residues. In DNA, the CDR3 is TGTGCCAGCAGCAGCCGGGACAGGAACTCTGGAAACACCATATATTTT. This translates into CASSSRDRNSGNTIYF.

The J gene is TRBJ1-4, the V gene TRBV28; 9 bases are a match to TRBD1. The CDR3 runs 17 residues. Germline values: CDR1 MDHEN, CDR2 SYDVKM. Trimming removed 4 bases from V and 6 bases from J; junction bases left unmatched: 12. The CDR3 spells CASSSIILRTGDEKLFF. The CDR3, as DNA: TGTGCCAGCAGTTCTATAATTCTGCGGACAGGGGATGAAAAACTGTTTTTT.

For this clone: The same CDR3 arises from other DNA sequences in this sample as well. The CDR3 loop is CASSLQGAGNTIYF. As DNA, the CDR3 is TGTGCCAGCAGCTTGCAGGGGGCTGGAAACACCATATATTTT. This chain uses TRBV5-6 with TRBJ1-3; 7 nucleotides align to TRBD1. This CDR3 is 14 amino acids long. Germline V gene data show CDR1 as SGHDT and CDR2 as YYEEEE. The V gene end was trimmed by 1 base and the J gene end by 2 bases; junction bases not matched to a gene: 0.

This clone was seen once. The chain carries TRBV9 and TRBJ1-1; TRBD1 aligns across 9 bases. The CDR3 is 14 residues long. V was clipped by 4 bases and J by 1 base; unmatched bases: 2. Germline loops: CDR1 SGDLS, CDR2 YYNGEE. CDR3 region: CASSKDRGNTEAFF. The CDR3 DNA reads TGTGCCAGCAGCAAGGACAGGGGGAACACTGAAGCTTTCTTT.

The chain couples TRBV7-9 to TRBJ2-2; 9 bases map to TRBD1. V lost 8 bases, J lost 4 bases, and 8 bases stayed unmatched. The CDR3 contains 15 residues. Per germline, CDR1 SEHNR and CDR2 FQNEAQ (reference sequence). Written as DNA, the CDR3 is TGTGCCAGCCGATCGGGACAGGGCTCCACCGGGGAGCTGTTTTTT. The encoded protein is CASRSGQGSTGELFF.

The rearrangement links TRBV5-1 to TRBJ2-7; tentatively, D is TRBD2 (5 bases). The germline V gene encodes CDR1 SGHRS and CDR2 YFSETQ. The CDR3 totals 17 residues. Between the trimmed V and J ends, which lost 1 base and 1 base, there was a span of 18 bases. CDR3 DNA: TGCGCCAGCAGCTTGTCCCTTTTGGGAGTTCGATCCTACGAGCAGTACTTC. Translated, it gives CASSLSLLGVRSYEQYF. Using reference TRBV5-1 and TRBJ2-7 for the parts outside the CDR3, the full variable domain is KAGVTQTPRYLIKTRGQQVTLSCSPISGHRSVSWYQQTPGQGLQFLFEYFSETQRNKGNFPGRFSGRQFSNSRSEMNVSTLELGDSALYLCASSLSLLGVRSYEQYFGPGTRLTVT.

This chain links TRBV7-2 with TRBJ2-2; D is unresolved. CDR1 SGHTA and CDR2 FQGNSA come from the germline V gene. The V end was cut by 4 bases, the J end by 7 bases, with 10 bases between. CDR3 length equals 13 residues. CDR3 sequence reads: CASSYLLSGELFF. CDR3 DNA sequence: TGTGCCAGCAGCTACCTTCTGAGCGGGGAGCTGTTTTTT.

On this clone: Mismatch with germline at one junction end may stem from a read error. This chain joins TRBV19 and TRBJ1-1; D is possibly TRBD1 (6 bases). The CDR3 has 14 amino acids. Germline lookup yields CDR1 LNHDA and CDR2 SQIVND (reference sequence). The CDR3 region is CVSRPPGQGTEAFF. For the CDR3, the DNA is TGTGTCAGTAGGCCTCCGGGCCAGGGGACTGAAGCTTTCTTT.

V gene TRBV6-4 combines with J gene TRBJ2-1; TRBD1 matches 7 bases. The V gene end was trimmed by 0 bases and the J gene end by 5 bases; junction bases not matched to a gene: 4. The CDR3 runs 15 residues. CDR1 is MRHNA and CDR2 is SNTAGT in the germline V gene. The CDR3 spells CASSDSHRGHNEQFF. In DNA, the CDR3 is TGTGCCAGCAGTGACTCCCACAGGGGTCACAATGAGCAGTTCTTC.

The CDR3 is CASSIGDNSGANVLTF. Written as DNA, the CDR3 is TGTGCCAGTAGTATAGGTGACAACTCTGGGGCCAACGTCCTGACTTTC. V usage is TRBV19 and J usage is TRBJ2-6, with no clear D. The germline V gene encodes CDR1 LNHDA and CDR2 SQIVND (reference sequence). Trimming removed 1 base at V and 0 bases at J, with 7 bases between. The CDR3 is 16 amino acids. Combining the CDR3 with reference TRBV19 and TRBJ2-6 gives the whole variable domain DGGITQSPKYLFRKEGQNVTLSCEQNLNHDAMYWYRQDPGQGLRLIYYSQIVNDFQKGDIAEGYSVSREKKESFPLTVTSAQKNPTAFYLCASSIGDNSGANVLTFGAGSRLTVL.

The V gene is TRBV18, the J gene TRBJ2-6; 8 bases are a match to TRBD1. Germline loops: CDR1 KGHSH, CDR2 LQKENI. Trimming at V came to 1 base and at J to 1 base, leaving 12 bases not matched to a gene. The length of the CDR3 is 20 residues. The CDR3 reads CASSPLGPGQVVSGANVLTF. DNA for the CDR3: TGTGCCAGCTCACCACTGGGCCCGGGACAGGTGGTTTCTGGGGCCAACGTCCTGACTTTC.

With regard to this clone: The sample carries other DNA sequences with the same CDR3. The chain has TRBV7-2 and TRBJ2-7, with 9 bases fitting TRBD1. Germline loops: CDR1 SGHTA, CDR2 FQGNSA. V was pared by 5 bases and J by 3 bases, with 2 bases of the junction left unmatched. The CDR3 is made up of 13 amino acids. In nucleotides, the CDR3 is TGTGCCAGCAGCCTGACAGGGGGCTACGAGCAGTACTTC. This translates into CASSLTGGYEQYF.